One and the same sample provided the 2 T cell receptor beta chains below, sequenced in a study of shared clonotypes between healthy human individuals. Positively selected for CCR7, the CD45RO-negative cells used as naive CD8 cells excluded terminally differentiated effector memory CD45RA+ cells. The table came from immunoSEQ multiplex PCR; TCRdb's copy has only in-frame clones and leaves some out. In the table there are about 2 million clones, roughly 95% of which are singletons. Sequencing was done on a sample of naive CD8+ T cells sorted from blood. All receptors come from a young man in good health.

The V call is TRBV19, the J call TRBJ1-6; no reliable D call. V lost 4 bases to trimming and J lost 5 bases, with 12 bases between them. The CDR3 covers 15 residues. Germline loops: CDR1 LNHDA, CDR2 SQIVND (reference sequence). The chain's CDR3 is CASSNFPRDNSPLHF. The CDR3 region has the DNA TGTGCCAGTAGTAACTTCCCGAGGGATAATTCACCCCTCCACTTT.

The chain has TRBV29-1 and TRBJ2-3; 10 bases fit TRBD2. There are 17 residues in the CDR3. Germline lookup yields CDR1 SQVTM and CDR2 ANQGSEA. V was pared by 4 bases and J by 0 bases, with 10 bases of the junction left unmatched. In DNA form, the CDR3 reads TGCAGCGTTGGGCTAGCGGGAGTATTAAGGAGCACAGATACGCAGTATTTT. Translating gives CSVGLAGVLRSTDTQYF.